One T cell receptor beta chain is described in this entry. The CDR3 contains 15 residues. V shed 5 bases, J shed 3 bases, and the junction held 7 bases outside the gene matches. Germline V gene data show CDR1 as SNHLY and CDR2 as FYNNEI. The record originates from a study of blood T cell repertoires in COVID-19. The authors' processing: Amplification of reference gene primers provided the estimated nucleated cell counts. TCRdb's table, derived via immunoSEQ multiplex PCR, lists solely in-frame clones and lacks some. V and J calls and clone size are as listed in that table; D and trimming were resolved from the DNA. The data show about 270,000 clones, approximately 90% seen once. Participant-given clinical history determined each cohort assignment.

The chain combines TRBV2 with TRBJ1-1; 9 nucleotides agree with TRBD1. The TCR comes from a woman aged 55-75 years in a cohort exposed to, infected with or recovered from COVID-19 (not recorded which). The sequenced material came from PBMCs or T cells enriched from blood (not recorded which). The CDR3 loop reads CASSLQGAEDTEAFF. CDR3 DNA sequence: TGTGCCAGCAGTTTACAGGGGGCGGAGGACACTGAAGCTTTCTTT. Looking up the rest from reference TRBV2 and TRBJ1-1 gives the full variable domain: EPEVTQTPSHQVTQMGQEVILRCVPISNHLYFYWYRQILGQKVEFLVSFYNNEISEKSEIFDDQFSVERPDGSNFTLKIRSTKLEDSAMYFCASSLQGAEDTEAFFGQGTRLTVV.